This TCR beta chain was obtained from a study of cytomegalovirus exposure and HLA in healthy donors. Study-level background: Both the roughly 120 validation repertoires and the 500 to 700 first-cohort repertoires used the same platform, as reported by a later analysis. Study-wide findings and caveats: In vitro experiments confirmed that three CMV-associated chains were specific for CMV antigens.

With regard to this clone: What it recognizes is unknown.

From the 120-subject validation cohort, which was separate from the roughly 630-subject first cohort, the donors were drawn. V was pared by 5 bases and J by 3 bases, with 23 bases between. Germline CDR1 is SGHRS and CDR2 is YFSETQ. The CDR3 is made up of 17 amino acids. Using immunoSEQ multiplex PCR, the repertoire was profiled, and TCRdb retains in-frame clones only, with some absent. This table holds around 140,000 clones, around 93% found once. This TCR derives from a man aged 18-30 years in good health and CMV-seropositive. V gene TRBV5-1 combines with J gene TRBJ1-2; possibly TRBD1 for D (5 bases). The sequenced material came from PBMCs. The CDR3 spells CASSSGSRGITYYGYTF. CDR3 bases: TGCGCCAGCAGTTCCGGTAGCCGGGGGATCACGTACTATGGCTACACCTTC.